The 17 T cell receptor beta chains given below trace back to one sample, sequenced in a study of shared clonotypes between healthy human individuals. Naive CD8 populations comprised CD45RO-negative cells positively selected for CCR7, excluding terminally differentiated effector memory CD45RA+ cells. The table came from immunoSEQ multiplex PCR; TCRdb's copy has only in-frame clones and leaves some out. The sample has approximately 1.9 million clones, around 93% seen once; the top ten hold under 2%. Sequencing was carried out using naive CD8+ T cells from PBMCs. These receptors all stem from a man younger than 30 in good health. Some clones in this sample may be carry-over from other donors' samples.

The chain uses TRBV30 and TRBJ2-1; 11 nucleotides line up with TRBD2. This CDR3 region has 18 residues. The V gene end was trimmed by 2 bases and the J gene end by 8 bases; junction bases not matched to a gene: 17. The germline gives CDR1 GTSNPN, CDR2 SVGIG (reference sequence). In nucleotides, the CDR3 is TGTGCCTGGAGTACTTTGCCCCATAGCGGGAGGGCGGACGATGAGCAGTTCTTC. This sequence encodes CAWSTLPHSGRADDEQFF.

CDR3 nucleotide sequence: TGTGCCTGGAGTGTAACGGGACTAAAAAATGAGCAGTTCTTC. Amino acids: CAWSVTGLKNEQFF. This sequence joins TRBV30 and TRBJ2-1, with 7 bases aligning to TRBD2. V shed 0 bases and J 7 bases; nucleotides not matched to a gene: 6. This CDR3 region has 14 residues. CDR1 is GTSNPN, CDR2 SVGIG, per germline (reference sequence).

The chain is built from TRBV28 and TRBJ2-7, with D hard to call. CDR1 is MDHEN, CDR2 SYDVKM, per germline. The V gene lost 11 bases and the J gene lost 5 bases, with 19 bases spanning the gap. This CDR3 has 13 amino acids. CDR3 protein: CACLAPDLNEQYF. The CDR3 DNA reads TGTGCCTGTCTGGCGCCCGACCTTAACGAGCAGTACTTC. The entire variable domain, with the rest obtained from reference TRBV28 and TRBJ2-7, is as follows: DVKVTQSSRYLVKRTGEKVFLECVQDMDHENMFWYRQDPGLGLRLIYFSYDVKMKEKGDIPEGYSVSREKKERFSLILESASTNQTSMYLCACLAPDLNEQYFGPGTRLTVT.

V usage is TRBV5-1 and J usage is TRBJ1-2, with TRBD1 matching 7 bases. CDR1 and CDR2 from the germline V gene are SGHRS and YFSETQ. The CDR3 covers 16 residues. With 3 bases clipped from V and 4 bases from J, the junction kept 12 bases outside the gene matches. CDR3 region: CASSSLGGTETYGYTF. The CDR3 nucleotides read TGCGCCAGCAGCTCCCTTGGTGGGACAGAAACCTATGGCTACACCTTC.

This chain connects TRBV15 to TRBJ2-7, with a weak D call TRBD1 (5 bases). This CDR3 is built from 13 residues. Trimming removed 8 bases at V and 0 bases at J, with 11 bases between. Germline V gives CDR1 LNHNV, CDR2 YYDKDF (reference sequence). CDR3 coding DNA: TGTGCCACCGGGGCCAGGAGCTCCTACGAGCAGTACTTC. It translates to CATGARSSYEQYF.

J is TRBJ2-1 and V is TRBV7-6, with 7 bases identical to TRBD2. V shed 5 bases, J shed 1 base, and the junction held 5 bases outside the gene matches. The CDR3 is 15 amino acids. The V gene's germline CDR1 is SGHVS and CDR2 FNYEAQ. As DNA, the CDR3 is TGTGCCAGCAGCGGGGGGGGAGGATCCTACAATGAGCAGTTCTTC. This translates into CASSGGGGSYNEQFF. The variable domain in full, completed from reference TRBV7-6 and TRBJ2-1, reads GAGVSQSPRYKVTKRGQDVALRCDPISGHVSLYWYRQALGQGPEFLTYFNYEAQQDKSGLPNDRFSAERPEGSISTLTIQRTEQRDSAMYRCASSGGGGSYNEQFFGPGTRLTVL.

The rearrangement links TRBV27 to TRBJ2-7, with D unresolved. The V end was cut by 3 bases, the J end by 3 bases, with 9 bases between. The germline V gene has CDR1 MNHEY and CDR2 SMNVEV (reference sequence). This CDR3 comprises 13 residues. CDR3 sequence reads: CASSFFQNYEQYF. CDR3 nucleotides: TGTGCCAGCAGTTTCTTCCAGAACTACGAGCAGTACTTC.

To note about this clone: This same CDR3 is encoded by further DNA sequences in the sample. This chain joins TRBV4-1 and TRBJ1-5, with TRBD1 matching over 7 bases. Trimming cost V 1 base and J 6 bases; bases outside gene matches: 0. The V gene's germline CDR1 is MGHRA and CDR2 YSYEKL. The CDR3 extends over 13 amino acids. CDR3 protein: CASSQAGGQPQHF. In DNA form, the CDR3 reads TGCGCCAGCAGCCAAGCAGGGGGTCAGCCCCAGCATTTT.

This clone has only a few counts. This chain connects TRBV25-1 to TRBJ1-1, with 9 nucleotides matching TRBD1. The V segment lost 7 bases and the J segment 7 bases; nucleotides outside the gene matches: 7. The CDR3 is 13 residues long. The germline V gene has CDR1 MGHDK and CDR2 SYGVNS. CDR3 DNA: TGTGCCAGCAAAGGACAGGGGTTTAGTGAAGCTTTCTTT. Protein: CASKGQGFSEAFF.

This rearrangement joins TRBV2 to TRBJ2-7; D remains ambiguous. Germline V gene data show CDR1 as SNHLY and CDR2 as FYNNEI. V shed 6 bases and J shed 6 bases, with 18 bases lying between them. This CDR3 comprises 14 residues. Here the CDR3 DNA reads TGTGCCAGCAGCGATTTGACCCCCTGGGGCGAGCAGTACTTC. Its protein product is CASSDLTPWGEQYF.

The rearrangement links TRBV23-1 to TRBJ1-4; 10 positions match TRBD1. TRBV23-1 is an ORF, and what it does is uncertain. This CDR3 region has 16 residues. With V trimmed by 6 bases and J by 8 bases, 12 bases remained unmatched. Here the CDR3 DNA reads TGCGCCAGCAGACCCTCCTGGGACAGGGGTAGAGAAAAACTGTTTTTT. Translated: CASRPSWDRGREKLFF.

This sequence joins TRBV10-3 and TRBJ1-1; a possible D gene is TRBD1 (6 bases). The CDR3 consists of 15 residues. Germline V gives CDR1 ENHRY, CDR2 SYGVKD. V lost 2 bases to trimming and J lost 6 bases, with 16 bases between them. CDR3 bases: TGTGCCATCAGTGAGGTACAGGGTGAAGGAGCTGAAGCTTTCTTT. It specifies CAISEVQGEGAEAFF.

The chain carries TRBV18 and TRBJ2-7, with 8 bases identical to TRBD1. The CDR3 spans 14 residues. CDR1 and CDR2 from the germline V gene are KGHSH and LQKENI. Losses at the gene ends were 3 bases for V and 5 bases for J; bases not matched to a gene: 6. The CDR3 region has the DNA TGTGCCAGCTCACCCCTCAGGGGGCTGAACGAGCAGTACTTC. Translated, it gives CASSPLRGLNEQYF.

The chain carries TRBV28 and TRBJ2-7, with D possibly matching TRBD1 (5 bases). V dropped 5 bases and J dropped 3 bases, with 8 bases sitting between them. The CDR3 has 12 amino acids. CDR1 and CDR2 (germline): MDHEN, SYDVKM. The CDR3 DNA reads as TGTGCCAGCAGTACGGACAACTACGAGCAGTACTTC. Encoded protein: CASSTDNYEQYF.

The chain joins TRBV28 to TRBJ1-5; D uncertain. This CDR3 spans 13 amino acids. Per the germline V gene, CDR1 is MDHEN and CDR2 is SYDVKM. V dropped 8 bases and J dropped 9 bases, with 17 bases sitting between them. CDR3 coding DNA: TGTGCCAGCCTCGCGGCCGCGGGATGGCCCCAGCATTTT. This encodes CASLAAAGWPQHF.

The chain recombines TRBV6-5 with TRBJ1-2; D remains ambiguous. The CDR3 is 13 amino acids. CDR1 is MNHEY and CDR2 is SVGAGI in the germline V gene. V dropped 5 bases and J dropped 4 bases, with 11 bases sitting between them. CDR3 in DNA: TGTGCCAGCAGTACCGTGGGAGCCTATGGCTACACCTTC. Translated, it gives CASSTVGAYGYTF.

V gene TRBV7-6 combines with J gene TRBJ2-1; 9 bases map to TRBD2. Per germline, CDR1 SGHVS and CDR2 FNYEAQ. CDR3 length: 17 residues. With V trimmed by 1 base and J by 7 bases, 11 bases remained unmatched. CDR3 nucleotides: TGTGCCAGCAGCTTAGTTAGCGGGAGTTTTTGGTCGAATGAGCAGTTCTTC. Translating gives CASSLVSGSFWSNEQFF.